There are many counts of the clone carrying this T cell receptor beta chain. Primers used in a second PCR of roughly 6 to 12 cycles were a sample-barcoded 5' primer and a J-beta primer mix. Via MiXCR, TCRdb re-called the 5' RACE reads, giving one row per CDR3 protein. Here the sample spans 500,000 to 650,000 distinct CDR3 sequences, about 26% being singletons. These data come from a study of blood T cells in healthy people across ages. The CDR3 is 12 amino acids. V lost 6 bases, J lost 4 bases, and 0 bases stayed unmatched. CDR1 SNHLY and CDR2 FYNNEI come from the germline V gene. These same records also appear under a second study, on T cells of mothers and their children.

This clonotype was obtained from a boy aged 2 to 10 in good health. Source material: blood. The V call is TRBV2, the J call TRBJ2-5; 9 nucleotides agree with TRBD1. The CDR3 nucleotides are TGTGCCAGCAGGGGACAGGGAGAGACCCAGTACTTC. Encoded protein: CASRGQGETQYF.